This TCR beta chain was sequenced for a study of blood T cell repertoires in COVID-19. For the study at large: Samples taken during acute and convalescent COVID-19 were collected in the United States, Italy and Spain.

This clone was observed a single time. Authors' data handling: Nucleated cell counts were estimated from reference gene primer amplification. Here immunoSEQ multiplex PCR was the method, and the copy in TCRdb shows in-frame clones only, minus some. D and trimming were read from the DNA, whereas the V and J calls and clone size are those reported in that table. Of about 400,000 clones listed, 88% are singletons. Germline CDR1 is LNHDA and CDR2 is SQIVND (reference sequence). The CDR3 has 13 residues. Trimming pared 6 bases from V and 0 bases from J, leaving 9 bases between. Participants were aged about 18 to 90 years, lived in 24 US areas, and enrolled virtually. Which cohort a participant joined came from the clinical history participants gave.

V usage is TRBV19 and J usage is TRBJ2-7; D might be TRBD2 (6 bases). This sequence originates from a woman aged 40 to 50 with acute COVID-19. Sequenced: PBMCs or T cells enriched from blood (not recorded which). CDR3 sequence: CASSGGSSYEQYF. Here the CDR3 DNA reads TGTGCCAGTAGCGGGGGAAGCTCCTACGAGCAGTACTTC. Variable domain in full (rest from reference TRBV19 and TRBJ2-7): DGGITQSPKYLFRKEGQNVTLSCEQNLNHDAMYWYRQDPGQGLRLIYYSQIVNDFQKGDIAEGYSVSREKKESFPLTVTSAQKNPTAFYLCASSGGSSYEQYFGPGTRLTVT.